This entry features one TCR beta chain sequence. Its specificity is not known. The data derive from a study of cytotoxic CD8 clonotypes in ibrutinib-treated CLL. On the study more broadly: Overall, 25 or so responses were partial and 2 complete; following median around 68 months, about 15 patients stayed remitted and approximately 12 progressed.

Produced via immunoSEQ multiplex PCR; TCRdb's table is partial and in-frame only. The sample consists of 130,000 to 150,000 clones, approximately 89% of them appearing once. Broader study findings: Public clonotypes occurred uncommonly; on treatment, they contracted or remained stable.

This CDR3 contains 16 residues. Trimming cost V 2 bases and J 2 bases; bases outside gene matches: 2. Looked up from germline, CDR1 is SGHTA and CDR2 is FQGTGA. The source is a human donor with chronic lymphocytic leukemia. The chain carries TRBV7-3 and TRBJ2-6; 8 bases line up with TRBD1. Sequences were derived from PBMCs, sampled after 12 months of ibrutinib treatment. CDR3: CASSLQGAAGANVLTF. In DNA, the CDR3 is TGTGCCAGCAGCTTACAGGGGGCCGCTGGGGCCAACGTCCTGACTTTC.